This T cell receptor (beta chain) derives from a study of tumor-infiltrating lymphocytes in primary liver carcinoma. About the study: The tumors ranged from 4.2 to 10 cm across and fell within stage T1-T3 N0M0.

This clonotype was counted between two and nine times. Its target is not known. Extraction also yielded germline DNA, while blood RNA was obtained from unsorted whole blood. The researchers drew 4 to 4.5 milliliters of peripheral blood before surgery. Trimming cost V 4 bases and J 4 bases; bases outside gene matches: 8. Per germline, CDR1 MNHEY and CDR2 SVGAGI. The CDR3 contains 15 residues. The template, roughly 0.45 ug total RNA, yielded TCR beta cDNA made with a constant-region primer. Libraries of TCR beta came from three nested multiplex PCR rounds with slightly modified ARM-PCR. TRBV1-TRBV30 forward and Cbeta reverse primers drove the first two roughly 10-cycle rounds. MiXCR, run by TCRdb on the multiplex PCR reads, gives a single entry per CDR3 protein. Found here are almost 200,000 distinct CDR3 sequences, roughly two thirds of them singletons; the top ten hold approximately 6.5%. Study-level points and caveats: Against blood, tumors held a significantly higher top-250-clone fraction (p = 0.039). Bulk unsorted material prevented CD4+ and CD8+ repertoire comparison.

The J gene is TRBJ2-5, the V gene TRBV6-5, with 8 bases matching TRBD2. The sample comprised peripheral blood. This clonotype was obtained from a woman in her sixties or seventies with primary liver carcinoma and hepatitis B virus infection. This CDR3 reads CASSWGLAGRETQYF. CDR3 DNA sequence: TGTGCCAGCAGTTGGGGTTTAGCGGGAAGAGAGACCCAGTACTTC.